The clone carrying this TCR beta chain was recorded once. Its antigen is not known. CD4+ T cells from unexposed donors were obtained before the COVID-19 pandemic (2011-2018). After less than 11 days of culture, CD4+ T cells were isolated. These data come from a study of CD4 T cells in relation to SARS-CoV-2 and coronaviruses. Using immunoSEQ multiplex PCR, the repertoire was profiled, and TCRdb retains in-frame clones only, with some absent. This sample has just over 25,000 clones, with 60% to 80% found just once. Germline loops: CDR1 MGHDK, CDR2 SYGVNS. With 6 bases removed from V and 4 bases from J, the gap between germline ends came to 9 bases. CDR3 size: 12 residues.

Specimen: CD4+ T cells from PBMCs, cultured in vitro. The clonotype was recovered from a human donor in good health. The chain couples TRBV25-1 to TRBJ2-5, with D hard to call. CDR3 loop: CASSGLVETQYF. In DNA form, the CDR3 reads TGTGCCAGCAGCGGGTTGGTAGAGACCCAGTACTTC.